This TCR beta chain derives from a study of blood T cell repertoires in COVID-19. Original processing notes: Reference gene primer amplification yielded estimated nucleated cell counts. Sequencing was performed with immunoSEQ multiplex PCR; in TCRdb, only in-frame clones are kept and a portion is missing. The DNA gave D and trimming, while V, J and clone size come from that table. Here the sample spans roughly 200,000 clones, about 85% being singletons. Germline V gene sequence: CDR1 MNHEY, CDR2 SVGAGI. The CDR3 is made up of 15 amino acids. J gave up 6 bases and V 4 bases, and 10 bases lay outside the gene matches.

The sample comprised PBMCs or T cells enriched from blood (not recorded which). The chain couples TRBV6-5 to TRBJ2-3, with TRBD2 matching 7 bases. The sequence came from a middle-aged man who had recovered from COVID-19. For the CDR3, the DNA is TGTGCCAGCAGTTCGGGTAGCGGGTTTTTGGATACGCAGTATTTT. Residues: CASSSGSGFLDTQYF.